A selection of T cell receptor beta chains follows, all from one sample in a study of blood T cell repertoires in COVID-19. The repertoire was sequenced with immunoSEQ multiplex PCR; TCRdb's copy has only in-frame clones and lacks some. The data contain about 260,000 clones, about 90% of them singletons. The sample comprised peripheral blood. The receptor source for this set is a woman aged 70-85 years with COVID-19, enrolled during active disease. CDR3s include the opening cysteine and the closing phenylalanine or tryptophan. The D gene is left open where the match is weak.

D gene: NA
V gene: TRBV19
J gene: TRBJ1-1
CDR3 protein: CASSRGLDTEAFF
CDR3 DNA: TGTGCCAGTAGTAGAGGGTTGGACACTGAAGCTTTCTTT

D gene: NA
V gene: TRBV4-1
J gene: TRBJ2-7
CDR3 protein: CASSQGPGSYEQYF
CDR3 DNA: TGCGCCAGCAGCCAAGGCCCGGGCTCCTACGAGCAGTACTTC

D gene: TRBD2
V gene: TRBV4-1
J gene: TRBJ2-7
CDR3 protein: CASSQEGLAGTAYEQYF
CDR3 DNA: TGCGCCAGCAGCCAAGAGGGACTAGCGGGAACCGCCTACGAGCAGTACTTC

D gene: NA
V gene: TRBV12-3/TRBV12-4
J gene: TRBJ1-1
CDR3 protein: CASGGASAEAFF
CDR3 DNA: TGTGCCAGCGGTGGGGCTTCCGCTGAAGCTTTCTTT

D gene: NA
V gene: TRBV19
J gene: TRBJ1-5
CDR3 protein: CASSTPGDQPQHF
CDR3 DNA: TGTGCCAGTAGTACCCCAGGGGATCAGCCCCAGCATTTT

D gene: TRBD1
V gene: TRBV5-1
J gene: TRBJ1-2
CDR3 protein: CASSSTGGENYGYTF
CDR3 DNA: TGCGCCAGCAGCTCGACAGGGGGCGAGAACTATGGCTACACCTTC

D gene: TRBD1
V gene: TRBV28
J gene: TRBJ1-2
CDR3 protein: CASSSGQGRHGYTF
CDR3 DNA: TGTGCCAGCAGTTCAGGACAGGGGAGACATGGCTACACCTTC

D gene: TRBD2
V gene: TRBV5-4
J gene: TRBJ2-7
CDR3 protein: CASSPYRTSGLYEQYF
CDR3 DNA: TGTGCCAGCAGCCCCTACCGGACTAGCGGACTCTACGAGCAGTACTTC

D gene: NA
V gene: TRBV25-1
J gene: TRBJ1-6
CDR3 protein: CASSEYGRVEGSPLHF
CDR3 DNA: TGTGCCAGCAGTGAATACGGCAGGGTGGAGGGTTCACCCCTCCACTTT

D gene: TRBD2
V gene: TRBV19
J gene: TRBJ2-4
CDR3 protein: CASSRLTSGGGGDIQYF
CDR3 DNA: TGTGCCAGTAGCAGATTGACTAGCGGAGGGGGCGGGGACATTCAGTACTTC

D gene: NA
V gene: TRBV18
J gene: TRBJ2-5
CDR3 protein: CASSPGQGHQETQYF
CDR3 DNA: TGTGCCAGCTCACCAGGGCAGGGGCACCAAGAGACCCAGTACTTC

D gene: TRBD1
V gene: TRBV11-3
J gene: TRBJ1-4
CDR3 protein: CASSQQGRANEKLFF
CDR3 DNA: TGTGCCAGCAGCCAACAGGGGCGAGCTAATGAAAAACTGTTTTTT

D gene: NA
V gene: TRBV4-1
J gene: TRBJ1-2
CDR3 protein: CAPGGGVYFYGYTF
CDR3 DNA: TGCGCCCCGGGGGGGGGCGTCTATTTCTATGGCTACACCTTC

D gene: TRBD1
V gene: TRBV5-1
J gene: TRBJ1-4
CDR3 protein: CASSQRHRGLRSNEKLFF
CDR3 DNA: TGCGCCAGCAGCCAAAGACACAGGGGGTTAAGGTCTAATGAAAAACTGTTTTTT

D gene: NA
V gene: TRBV6-5
J gene: TRBJ2-7
CDR3 protein: CASSRYEQYF
CDR3 DNA: TGTGCCAGTTCCCGTTACGAGCAGTACTTC